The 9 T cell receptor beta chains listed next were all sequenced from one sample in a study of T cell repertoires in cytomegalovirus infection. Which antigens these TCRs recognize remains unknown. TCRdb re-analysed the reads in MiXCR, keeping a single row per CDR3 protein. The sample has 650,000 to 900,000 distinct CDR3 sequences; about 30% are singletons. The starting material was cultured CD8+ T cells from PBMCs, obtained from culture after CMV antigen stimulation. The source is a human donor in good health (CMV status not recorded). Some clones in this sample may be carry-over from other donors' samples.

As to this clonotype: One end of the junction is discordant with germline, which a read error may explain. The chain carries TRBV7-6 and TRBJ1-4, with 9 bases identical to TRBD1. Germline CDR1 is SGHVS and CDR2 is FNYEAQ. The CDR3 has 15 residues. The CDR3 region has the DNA TGTGTCAGCAGCTCTGGACAGGGGTGGGGTGAAAAACTGTTTTTT. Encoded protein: CVSSSGQGWGEKLFF.

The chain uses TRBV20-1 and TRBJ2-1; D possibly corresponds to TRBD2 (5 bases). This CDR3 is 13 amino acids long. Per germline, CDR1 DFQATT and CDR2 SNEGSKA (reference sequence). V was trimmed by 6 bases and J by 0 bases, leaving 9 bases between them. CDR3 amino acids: CSARESSYNEQFF. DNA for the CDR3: TGCAGTGCAAGGGAGAGCTCCTACAATGAGCAGTTCTTC.

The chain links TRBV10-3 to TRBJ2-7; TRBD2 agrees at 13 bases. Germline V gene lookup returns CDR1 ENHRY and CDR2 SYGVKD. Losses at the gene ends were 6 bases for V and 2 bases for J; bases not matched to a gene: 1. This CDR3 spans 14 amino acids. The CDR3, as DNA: TGTGCCATCAGCGGGACTAGCGGGACCTACGAGCAGTACTTC. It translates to CAISGTSGTYEQYF.

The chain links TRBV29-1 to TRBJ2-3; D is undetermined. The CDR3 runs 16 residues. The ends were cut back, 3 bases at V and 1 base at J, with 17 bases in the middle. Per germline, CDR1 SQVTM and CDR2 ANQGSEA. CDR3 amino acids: CSVETPQLLRTDTQYF. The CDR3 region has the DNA TGCAGCGTTGAGACTCCACAGCTCCTTCGCACAGATACGCAGTATTTT.

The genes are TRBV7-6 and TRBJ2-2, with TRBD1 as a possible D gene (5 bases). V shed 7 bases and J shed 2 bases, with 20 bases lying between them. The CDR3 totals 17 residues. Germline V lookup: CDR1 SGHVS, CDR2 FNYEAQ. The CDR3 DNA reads TGTGCCAGCACCCCTTACCTCAGGGATGGAAACACCGGGGAGCTGTTTTTT. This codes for CASTPYLRDGNTGELFF.

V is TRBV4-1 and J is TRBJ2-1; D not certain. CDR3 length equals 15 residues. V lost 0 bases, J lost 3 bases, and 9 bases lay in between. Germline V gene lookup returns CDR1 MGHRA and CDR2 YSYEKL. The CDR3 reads CASSQDNAVYNEQFF. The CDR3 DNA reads TGCGCCAGCAGCCAAGATAACGCAGTCTACAATGAGCAGTTCTTC.

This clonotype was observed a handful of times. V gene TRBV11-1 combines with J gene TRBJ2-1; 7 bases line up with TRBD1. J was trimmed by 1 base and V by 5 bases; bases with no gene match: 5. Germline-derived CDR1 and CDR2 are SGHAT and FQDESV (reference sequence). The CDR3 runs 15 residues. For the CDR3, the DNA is TGTGCCAGCAGCGGGGACAGTTATTCCTACAATGAGCAGTTCTTC. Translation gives CASSGDSYSYNEQFF.

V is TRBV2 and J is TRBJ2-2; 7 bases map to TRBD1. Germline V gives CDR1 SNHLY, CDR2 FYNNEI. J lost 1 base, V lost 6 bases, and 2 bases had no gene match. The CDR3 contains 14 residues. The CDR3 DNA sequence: TGTGCCAGCAGGGGGACAGAGAACACCGGGGAGCTGTTTTTT. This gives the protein CASRGTENTGELFF.

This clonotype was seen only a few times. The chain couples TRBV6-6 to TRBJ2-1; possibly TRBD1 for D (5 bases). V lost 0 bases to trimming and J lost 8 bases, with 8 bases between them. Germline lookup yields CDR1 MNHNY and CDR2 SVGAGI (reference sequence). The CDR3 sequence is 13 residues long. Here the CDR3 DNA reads TGTGCCAGCAGTTACTCGTTCAGGGATGAGCAGTTCTTC. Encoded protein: CASSYSFRDEQFF.